The TCR beta chain under discussion was sequenced for a study of T cells after yellow fever vaccination. Study outcomes and limitations: Abundant clonotypes (contaminants from the bulk population) could be present in FACS-sorted repertoires. Reappearance after the booster was observed for most primary-vaccination clones (96% CD4, over 75% CD8).

The table lists this clonotype with a few counts. What it binds is unknown. TCRdb itself ran the 5' RACE reads through MiXCR, one entry per CDR3 protein. Here the sample spans 150,000 to 200,000 distinct CDR3 sequences, around 9.7% being singletons. Germline V gene lookup returns CDR1 MNHEY and CDR2 SMNVEV (reference sequence). The CDR3 is 14 residues long. Trimming took 4 bases from V and 6 from J, leaving 12 bases between them. This sample comprised CD8+ T cells sorted from PBMCs, obtained 45 days after the yellow fever booster vaccination. This chain uses TRBV27 with TRBJ2-2; D is uncertain. The sequence was obtained from a man aged 18 to 29 who received the YFV17D yellow fever vaccine. The CDR3 region has the DNA TGTGCCAGCAGTTCTACTGTTTCTCCCGGGGAGCTGTTTTTT. Protein product: CASSSTVSPGELFF.